A selection of T cell receptor beta chains follows, all from one sample in a study of PD-1 blockade in classical Hodgkin lymphoma. TCRdb's table, derived via immunoSEQ multiplex PCR, lists solely in-frame clones and lacks some. The table lists 64,000 or so clones, around 90% of them singletons, with 8% in the top ten. Sample: peripheral blood mononuclear cells (PBMCs), taken before the fourth cycle of nivolumab. Source of these receptors: a human donor with classical Hodgkin lymphoma. CDR3s include the opening cysteine and the closing phenylalanine or tryptophan. D genes are given only for firm matches. Clone size is not always given. Where it is, it says once, few, many or a class for expanded clones.

>NA|TRBJ1-2|TRBV5-1|NA
CASSLRTGTPSRGYGYTF
>NA|TRBJ2-7|TRBV18|NA
CASSPGRGRESYEQYF
>TRBD1|TRBJ2-5|TRBV2|NA
CASSELPGGEVETQYF
>NA|TRBJ2-2|TRBV14|NA
CASSHPAYTGELFF
>NA|TRBJ2-3|TRBV4-1|NA
CASRSFWVGGRDADTQYF
>NA|TRBJ1-3|TRBV29-1|once
CSVDGSGNTIYF
>NA|TRBJ2-7|TRBV28|NA
CASRSLTGSYYEQYF
>NA|TRBJ2-5|TRBV19|NA
CASSIEVYQETQYF
>NA|TRBJ2-7|TRBV9|NA
CASSVAASYEQYF
>TRBD2|TRBJ2-7|TRBV27|NA
CASSLLGGGSIYEQYF
>TRBD1|TRBJ1-2|TRBV5-1|NA
CASSLYAGGVDGGYTF
>NA|TRBJ1-4|TRBV6-6|NA
CASSPYNSGVEKLFF
>NA|TRBJ1-5|TRBV2|once
CATSPTGGVGQPQHF
>NA|TRBJ2-5|TRBV7-9|NA
CASSPAGAKQETQYF
>TRBD1|TRBJ2-1|TRBV10-1|NA
CASSHRQGAYNEQFF
>NA|TRBJ2-3|TRBV7-6|medium-sized
CASSPTLSPTDTQYF
>NA|TRBJ2-1|TRBV7-3|NA
CASSLEIVPYTEQFF
>TRBD1|TRBJ2-7|TRBV14|NA
CASSQPDRTCLEQYF
>TRBD2|TRBJ2-3|TRBV6-6|NA
CASSYTGLAGVTQYF
>NA|TRBJ2-7|TRBV6-5|NA
CATPRTLPYEQYF
>TRBD2|TRBJ2-7|TRBV29-1|NA
CSVEVPASGSLEQYF
>TRBD1|TRBJ2-1|TRBV7-6|NA
CASSPPGQDYNEQFF
>TRBD1|TRBJ2-7|TRBV18|NA
CASSQLRTGGTYEQYF
>NA|TRBJ1-5|TRBV21-1|NA
CASSKGCGHKLNSNQPQHF
>NA|TRBJ1-5|TRBV6-5|NA
CASSYWADGGQPQHF
>NA|TRBJ1-1|TRBV5-5|NA
CASSEGVGWSTEAFF
>NA|TRBJ1-2|TRBV7-9|NA
CASSLELDLGYGYTF
>NA|TRBJ1-3|TRBV7-9|NA
CASRPTGALTGNTIYF
>TRBD2|TRBJ2-3|TRBV15|NA
CATSRASGRPDTQYF
>TRBD2|TRBJ2-1|TRBV6-1|NA
CASRVTSGAYNEQFF
>TRBD2|TRBJ2-7|TRBV18|few
CASSPPGRGATYEQYF
>NA|TRBJ2-3|TRBV10-3|NA
CAISPRLDTQYF
>TRBD2|TRBJ2-2|TRBV6-5|NA
CASSGGVNTGELFF
>NA|TRBJ1-5|TRBV6-1|NA
CASSEHRDPNQPQHF
>TRBD1|TRBJ2-7|TRBV14|NA
CASSHLPGQRTYEQYF
>NA|TRBJ2-1|TRBV11-2|NA
CASSLRGGTYNEQFF
>NA|TRBJ1-6|TRBV5-1|NA
CASSSTGRDSPLHF
>NA|TRBJ1-1|TRBV28|NA
CASSTNTEAFF
>NA|TRBJ1-1|TRBV29-1|NA
CSVTSPFGRTEAFF
>NA|TRBJ1-6|TRBV11-2|NA
CASSGGAAYASPLHF
>NA|TRBJ2-2|TRBV7-9|NA
CASSLFPQVRGGELFF
>NA|TRBJ1-4|TRBV7-9|NA
CASSPAEGQRSLEKLFF
>TRBD1|TRBJ2-5|TRBV5-6|NA
CASSYGTGWGETQYF
>NA|TRBJ1-2|TRBV7-2|NA
CASSFRASNYGYTF
>NA|TRBJ2-1|TRBV19|NA
CASSGLGAGEQFF
>NA|TRBJ2-5|TRBV6-1|NA
CASSEALPGSATQYF
>NA|TRBJ2-6|TRBV7-8|few
CASSLWESGANVLTF
>TRBD1|TRBJ2-7|TRBV6-6|NA
CASTVDRYYEQYF
>NA|TRBJ2-3|TRBV4-1|NA
CASSQNVPSTDTQYF
>NA|TRBJ2-3|TRBV9|NA
CASSVSASGTDTQYF
>TRBD2|TRBJ2-3|TRBV5-4|NA
CASSSSGESTDTQYF